This TCR beta chain was recovered during a study of blood T cell repertoires in COVID-19. Germline assignment: CDR1 SGHRS and CDR2 YFSETQ. The germline V and J ends were trimmed by 1 base and 8 bases, with 12 bases remaining between them. The CDR3 spans 13 residues. Sequencing used immunoSEQ multiplex PCR; TCRdb keeps in-frame clones, though not all of them. The sample has fewer than 500,000 clones, more than 80% seen once. The chain employs TRBV5-1 and TRBJ1-2, with D possibly TRBD1 on 5 matching bases. Sequencing was carried out using peripheral blood. The sequence was obtained from a woman aged 25-40 years with active or convalescent COVID-19. CDR3 amino acids: CASSLMPGRGYTF. The CDR3 DNA reads as TGCGCCAGCAGCTTGATGCCAGGGCGAGGCTACACCTTC.